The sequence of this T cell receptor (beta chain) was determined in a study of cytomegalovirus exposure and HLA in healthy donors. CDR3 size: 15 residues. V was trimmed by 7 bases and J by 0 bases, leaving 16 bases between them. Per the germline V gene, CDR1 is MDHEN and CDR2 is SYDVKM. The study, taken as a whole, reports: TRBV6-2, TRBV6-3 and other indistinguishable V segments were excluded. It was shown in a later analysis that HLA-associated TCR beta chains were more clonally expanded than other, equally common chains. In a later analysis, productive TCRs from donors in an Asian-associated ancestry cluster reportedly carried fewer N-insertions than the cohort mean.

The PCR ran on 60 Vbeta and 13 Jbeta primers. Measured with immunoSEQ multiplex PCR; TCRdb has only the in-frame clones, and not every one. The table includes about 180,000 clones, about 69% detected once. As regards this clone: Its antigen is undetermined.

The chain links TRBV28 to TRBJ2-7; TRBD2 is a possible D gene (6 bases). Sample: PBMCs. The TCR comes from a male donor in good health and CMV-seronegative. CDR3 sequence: CASITNRDFSYEQYF. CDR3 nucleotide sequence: TGTGCCAGCATCACGAACCGGGACTTCTCCTACGAGCAGTACTTC.